Listed below are T cell receptor beta chains from one sample, sequenced in a study of T cells in tumors after PD-1 blockade. This table comes from immunoSEQ multiplex PCR, and its TCRdb copy is limited to in-frame clones, with some not included. Of some 8,200 clones detected, 55% to 65% appear once; the ten largest clones hold about 12%. Source: tumor tissue, taken after anti-PD-1 treatment. The source of these receptors is a human donor with basal cell carcinoma. The CDR3 runs from the conserved cysteine through the conserved F or W. D genes are given only for firm matches. Clone size appears in some rows only: once, few, many, or a class for an expanded clone.

V gene: TRBV5-5; clone size: -; D gene: -; J gene: TRBJ2-7; CDR3 DNA: TGTGCCAGCAGCTTCTTTCAAGGCGAGCAGTACTTC; CDR3 protein: CASSFFQGEQYF
V gene: TRBV18; clone size: -; D gene: -; J gene: TRBJ1-1; CDR3 DNA: TGTGCCAGCTCACTAAGGGAGGCGGTGAACACTGAAGCTTTCTTT; CDR3 protein: CASSLREAVNTEAFF
V gene: TRBV6-4; clone size: -; D gene: TRBD1; J gene: TRBJ2-3; CDR3 DNA: TGTGCCAGCAGTGACCCTCCTGGACAGGGGGGATATACGCAGTATTTT; CDR3 protein: CASSDPPGQGGYTQYF
V gene: TRBV29-1; clone size: -; D gene: TRBD1; J gene: TRBJ2-7; CDR3 DNA: TGCAGCGTTGAAATACGGACAGGGACGTACGAGCAGTACTTC; CDR3 protein: CSVEIRTGTYEQYF
V gene: TRBV27; clone size: -; D gene: -; J gene: TRBJ2-5; CDR3 DNA: TGTGCCAGCAGGGGGGGAGAGACCCAGTACTTC; CDR3 protein: CASRGGETQYF
V gene: TRBV6-5; clone size: -; D gene: TRBD1; J gene: TRBJ1-1; CDR3 DNA: TGTGCCAGCAGGGGGACAGGGGGCTTTTTGACTGAAGCTTTCTTT; CDR3 protein: CASRGTGGFLTEAFF
V gene: TRBV28; clone size: -; D gene: -; J gene: TRBJ1-5; CDR3 DNA: TGTGCCAGCAGTAGTACGGGGCAGCCCCAGCATTTT; CDR3 protein: CASSSTGQPQHF
V gene: TRBV11-3; clone size: -; D gene: -; J gene: TRBJ2-7; CDR3 DNA: TGTGCCAGCAGCTTGGAGAAGGGCGGTGGGTCCTACGAGCAGTACTTC; CDR3 protein: CASSLEKGGGSYEQYF
V gene: TRBV5-5; clone size: -; D gene: TRBD2; J gene: TRBJ2-7; CDR3 DNA: TGTGCCAGCAGCTTGTGGAGAGCGGGGGGGGTCTACGAGCAGTACTTC; CDR3 protein: CASSLWRAGGVYEQYF
V gene: TRBV14; clone size: -; D gene: -; J gene: TRBJ2-2; CDR3 DNA: TGTGCCAGCAGCCAAGCCACCGGAGAGCTGTTTTTT; CDR3 protein: CASSQATGELFF
V gene: TRBV6-2/TRBV6-3; clone size: -; D gene: -; J gene: TRBJ2-7; CDR3 DNA: TGTGCCAGCAGTTCAAAACGAGGGGGGGCCTCGTACGAGCAGTACTTC; CDR3 protein: CASSSKRGGASYEQYF
V gene: TRBV7-9; clone size: -; D gene: -; J gene: TRBJ1-1; CDR3 DNA: TGTGCCAGCAGCTTAGCGCAGGGGAACACTGAAGCTTTCTTT; CDR3 protein: CASSLAQGNTEAFF
V gene: TRBV6-5; clone size: medium-sized; D gene: TRBD2; J gene: TRBJ2-7; CDR3 DNA: TGTGCCAGCAGTTACTCGTCGGTAGCGGGGGACTACGAGCAGTACTTC; CDR3 protein: CASSYSSVAGDYEQYF
V gene: TRBV5-6; clone size: -; D gene: TRBD1; J gene: TRBJ2-1; CDR3 DNA: TGTGCCAGCAGCTTGGAGGCGGACAGGGCCTACAATGAGCAGTTCTTC; CDR3 protein: CASSLEADRAYNEQFF
V gene: TRBV23-1; clone size: -; D gene: -; J gene: TRBJ1-2; CDR3 DNA: TGCGCCAGCAGTCAAACCGGGGGGGGCGGCTATGGCTACACCTTC; CDR3 protein: CASSQTGGGGYGYTF
V gene: TRBV2; clone size: -; D gene: -; J gene: TRBJ1-2; CDR3 DNA: TGTGCCAGCAGTGTTGCGAGAGACTATGGCTACACCTTC; CDR3 protein: CASSVARDYGYTF
V gene: TRBV6-5; clone size: -; D gene: -; J gene: TRBJ1-5; CDR3 DNA: TGTGCCAGCAGTTATCTCGATCAGCCCCAGCATTTT; CDR3 protein: CASSYLDQPQHF
V gene: TRBV19; clone size: medium-sized; D gene: -; J gene: TRBJ2-3; CDR3 DNA: TGTGCCAGTAGTATAGTAACGATGGGCACAGATACGCAGTATTTT; CDR3 protein: CASSIVTMGTDTQYF
V gene: TRBV7-8; clone size: -; D gene: TRBD1; J gene: TRBJ2-7; CDR3 DNA: TGTGCCAGCAGCTTACCCAGACAGGGGGCGGGCTACGAGCAGTACTTC; CDR3 protein: CASSLPRQGAGYEQYF
V gene: TRBV11-2; clone size: -; D gene: TRBD1; J gene: TRBJ1-4; CDR3 DNA: TGTGCCAGCAGCTACACCCGGGACAGCTTTGAAAAACTGTTTTTT; CDR3 protein: CASSYTRDSFEKLFF
V gene: TRBV5-1; clone size: -; D gene: TRBD1; J gene: TRBJ1-3; CDR3 DNA: TGCGCCAGCAGCCCCACAGGGGGCATATCGGGAAACACCATATATTTT; CDR3 protein: CASSPTGGISGNTIYF
V gene: TRBV7-2; clone size: -; D gene: TRBD1; J gene: TRBJ2-7; CDR3 DNA: TGTGCCAGCAGATCCTTGGCGGGGACAGGAACCTACGAGCAGTACTTC; CDR3 protein: CASRSLAGTGTYEQYF
V gene: TRBV5-4; clone size: -; D gene: -; J gene: TRBJ2-1; CDR3 DNA: TGTGCCAGCAGCTTCTGGGTCGACAATGAGCAGTTCTTC; CDR3 protein: CASSFWVDNEQFF
V gene: TRBV3-1/TRBV3-2; clone size: medium-sized; D gene: TRBD2; J gene: TRBJ2-2; CDR3 DNA: TGTGCCAGCAGCCAAAAAGAGGGACTACCGAACACCGGGGAGCTGTTTTTT; CDR3 protein: CASSQKEGLPNTGELFF
V gene: TRBV15; clone size: large; D gene: -; J gene: TRBJ2-7; CDR3 DNA: TGTGCCACCAGCAGCGCCCAGGCCTACGAGCAGTACTTC; CDR3 protein: CATSSAQAYEQYF
V gene: TRBV18; clone size: -; D gene: -; J gene: TRBJ2-5; CDR3 DNA: TGTGCCAGCTCACCGGGGACAAAAGAGACCCAGTACTTC; CDR3 protein: CASSPGTKETQYF
V gene: TRBV5-8; clone size: medium-sized; D gene: -; J gene: TRBJ1-1; CDR3 DNA: TGTGCCAGCAGCTTGGATGGAAACATACCGAACACTGAAGCTTTCTTT; CDR3 protein: CASSLDGNIPNTEAFF
V gene: TRBV5-4; clone size: few; D gene: TRBD1; J gene: TRBJ1-2; CDR3 DNA: TGTGCCAGCAGCTTGGCAAGCTTTGACAGGGGCGGCTACACCTTC; CDR3 protein: CASSLASFDRGGYTF
V gene: TRBV5-6; clone size: few; D gene: -; J gene: TRBJ1-1; CDR3 DNA: TGTGCCAGCAGCCGGGACCGTATACAGAACACTGAAGCTTTCTTT; CDR3 protein: CASSRDRIQNTEAFF
V gene: TRBV19; clone size: -; D gene: -; J gene: TRBJ2-3; CDR3 DNA: TGTGCCAGTAGTTTACAGGGTAGCACAGATACGCAGTATTTT; CDR3 protein: CASSLQGSTDTQYF
V gene: TRBV12-5; clone size: -; D gene: -; J gene: TRBJ1-3; CDR3 DNA: TGTGCTAGTGGTTTGGATGCCAACAGGAGAGACTCTGGAAACACCATATATTTT; CDR3 protein: CASGLDANRRDSGNTIYF
V gene: TRBV4-1; clone size: -; D gene: TRBD1; J gene: TRBJ2-7; CDR3 DNA: TGCGCCAGCAGCCATGAAGGCGGGACAGGGGGATACGAGCAGTACTTC; CDR3 protein: CASSHEGGTGGYEQYF
V gene: TRBV19; clone size: -; D gene: TRBD1; J gene: TRBJ1-5; CDR3 DNA: TGTGCCAGTAGAACAGGGGTTCAGCCCCAGCATTTT; CDR3 protein: CASRTGVQPQHF
V gene: TRBV18; clone size: -; D gene: -; J gene: TRBJ2-3; CDR3 DNA: TGTGCCAGCTCACCCGGGCCCAAAGATACGCAGTATTTT; CDR3 protein: CASSPGPKDTQYF
V gene: TRBV29-1; clone size: few; D gene: -; J gene: TRBJ2-5; CDR3 DNA: TGCAGCGTTGTTCTAGGAGAAGAGACCCAGTACTTC; CDR3 protein: CSVVLGEETQYF
V gene: TRBV6-5; clone size: medium-sized; D gene: -; J gene: TRBJ1-1; CDR3 DNA: TGTGCCAGCATACATGGGGGCACTGAAGCTTTCTTT; CDR3 protein: CASIHGGTEAFF
V gene: TRBV19; clone size: -; D gene: TRBD2; J gene: TRBJ2-1; CDR3 DNA: TGTGCCAGTAGTATAGTAATGCTAGCGGGGGAAAGCTCCTACAATGAGCAGTTCTTC; CDR3 protein: CASSIVMLAGESSYNEQFF
V gene: TRBV29-1; clone size: few; D gene: TRBD2; J gene: TRBJ2-2; CDR3 DNA: TGCAGCGCGCCGCGAGCTAGCGGGGGGGGGAACACCGGGGAGCTGTTTTTT; CDR3 protein: CSAPRASGGGNTGELFF
V gene: TRBV7-9; clone size: medium-sized; D gene: TRBD1; J gene: TRBJ1-2; CDR3 DNA: TGTGCCAGCAGCTTCACAGGGGGGGACTATGGCTACACCTTC; CDR3 protein: CASSFTGGDYGYTF
V gene: TRBV6-1; clone size: few; D gene: TRBD2; J gene: TRBJ2-4; CDR3 DNA: TGTGCCAGCAGCGAAACTAGCGGGGGTTTCAGGGGCATTCAGTACTTC; CDR3 protein: CASSETSGGFRGIQYF
V gene: TRBV5-5; clone size: -; D gene: TRBD1; J gene: TRBJ1-3; CDR3 DNA: TGTGCCAGCAGCTTGGTGGACAGGGGGTCTGGAAACACCATATATTTT; CDR3 protein: CASSLVDRGSGNTIYF
V gene: TRBV15; clone size: once; D gene: -; J gene: TRBJ1-2; CDR3 DNA: TGTGCCACCAGCAGAGATCGGGGGTACTATGGCTACACCTTC; CDR3 protein: CATSRDRGYYGYTF
V gene: TRBV24-1; clone size: -; D gene: -; J gene: TRBJ2-3; CDR3 DNA: TGTGCCACCAGTGAAGGGGTGACTCCTGGCACAGATACGCAGTATTTT; CDR3 protein: CATSEGVTPGTDTQYF
V gene: TRBV5-6; clone size: few; D gene: TRBD1; J gene: TRBJ1-6; CDR3 DNA: TGTGCCAGCAGCCCCGACAGGGGGCTGGAGTCACCCCTCCACTTT; CDR3 protein: CASSPDRGLESPLHF